This T cell receptor (beta chain) stems from a study of beta chain features in type 1 diabetes. Reverse transcription of all isolated RNA meant that expressed TCRB transcripts were sequenced. TCRdb keeps only in-frame clones here, not all; method: immunoSEQ multiplex PCR. Of some 900,000 clones in the sample, 15% to 20% were seen once. This clone turned up a few times. The CDR3 spans 16 residues. CDR1 is SGHAT and CDR2 is FQDESV in the germline V gene (reference sequence). V lost 4 bases, J lost 0 bases, and 12 bases lay in between. This sequence originates from a woman in her late teens or twenties in good health. This sequence joins TRBV11-1 and TRBJ1-4, with D tentatively TRBD1 (6 bases). Sequencing was done on a sample of naive CD4+ T cells from blood. CDR3 sequence: CASSSGQTATNEKLFF. DNA for the CDR3: TGTGCCAGCAGCTCCGGACAGACCGCAACTAATGAAAAACTGTTTTTT. The variable domain in full, with the rest retrieved from reference TRBV11-1 and TRBJ1-4, is EAEVAQSPRYKITEKSQAVAFWCDPISGHATLYWYRQILGQGPELLVQFQDESVVDDSQLPKDRFSAERLKGVDSTLKIQPAELGDSAMYLCASSSGQTATNEKLFFGSGTQLSVL.